A selection of T cell receptor beta chains follows, all from one sample in a study of T-cell reconstitution after alpha-beta-depleted transplantation in children. TCRdb recomputed calls from the PCR reads with MiXCR, one row per CDR3 protein. The table lists about 640,000 distinct CDR3 sequences, 16% of them singletons. The sample consisted of PBMCs from the stem cell graft donor, taken from the stem cell graft. The receptor source for this set is a human donor who donated a stem cell graft to a child with acute myeloid leukemia. The CDR3 runs from the conserved cysteine through the conserved F or W. D genes are given only for firm matches. The listing skips clone size in some rows; elsewhere it reads once, few, many or a size class.

CDR3nt: TGTGCCAGCAGCTCTCGACAGGGTCGGGAAAAACTGTTTTTT
CDR3aa: CASSSRQGREKLFF
abundance: NA
j_gene: TRBJ1-4
v_gene: TRBV7-6
d_gene: TRBD1

CDR3nt: TGCGCCAGCAGCGCGGGACAGGGGGCCCGAGATACGCAGTATTTT
CDR3aa: CASSAGQGARDTQYF
abundance: few
j_gene: TRBJ2-3
v_gene: TRBV5-1
d_gene: TRBD1

CDR3nt: TGCGCCAGCACAGGGGCTACCCAAGAGACCCAGTACTTC
CDR3aa: CASTGATQETQYF
abundance: few
j_gene: TRBJ2-5
v_gene: TRBV5-1
d_gene: NA

CDR3nt: TGTGCCAGCAGTTACTCGAAGTATACAGGGGACTACGAGCAGTACTTC
CDR3aa: CASSYSKYTGDYEQYF
abundance: many
j_gene: TRBJ2-7
v_gene: TRBV6-2/TRBV6-3
d_gene: TRBD1

CDR3nt: TGCAGTGCTGCCCTCCGGACAGTTCTCCTTGAAGCTTTCTTT
CDR3aa: CSAALRTVLLEAFF
abundance: many
j_gene: TRBJ1-1
v_gene: TRBV20-1
d_gene: NA

CDR3nt: TGCAGTGCTAGTAACGGTTTAGGGCCCCAGCATTTT
CDR3aa: CSASNGLGPQHF
abundance: NA
j_gene: TRBJ1-5
v_gene: TRBV20-1
d_gene: NA

CDR3nt: TGTGCCAGCAGCCTTGGCAGGGGAATTATTACAGATACGCAGTATTTT
CDR3aa: CASSLGRGIITDTQYF
abundance: many
j_gene: TRBJ2-3
v_gene: TRBV7-9
d_gene: NA

CDR3nt: TGTGCCAGCAACCAACTAGCGGGGGAGGACAATGAGCAGTTCTTC
CDR3aa: CASNQLAGEDNEQFF
abundance: few
j_gene: TRBJ2-1
v_gene: TRBV6-5
d_gene: TRBD2

CDR3nt: TGCGCCAGCAGCTTGGTGCCAGGGCCGAACACCGGGGAGCTGTTTTTT
CDR3aa: CASSLVPGPNTGELFF
abundance: few
j_gene: TRBJ2-2
v_gene: TRBV5-1
d_gene: NA

CDR3nt: TGCAGTGCTAGAGATTTTGGGACAGGGGGAACCGGGGAGCTGTTTTTT
CDR3aa: CSARDFGTGGTGELFF
abundance: few
j_gene: TRBJ2-2
v_gene: TRBV20-1
d_gene: TRBD1

CDR3nt: TGCAGTGCTAGCGGCAGGGGACCTGACGGATATGGCTACACCTTC
CDR3aa: CSASGRGPDGYGYTF
abundance: NA
j_gene: TRBJ1-2
v_gene: TRBV20-1
d_gene: NA

CDR3nt: TGCAGCGTTGCCGCGGGGGGCGACGATGAGCAGTTCTTC
CDR3aa: CSVAAGGDDEQFF
abundance: few
j_gene: TRBJ2-1
v_gene: TRBV29-1
d_gene: TRBD2

CDR3nt: TGCAGTGCTAGAGATACCACAGGCCCGACCACAGGCTACACCTTC
CDR3aa: CSARDTTGPTTGYTF
abundance: few
j_gene: TRBJ1-2
v_gene: TRBV20-1
d_gene: NA

CDR3nt: TGCGCCAGCAGCCAATCTTGGCGGGGCTACGAGCAGTACTTC
CDR3aa: CASSQSWRGYEQYF
abundance: few
j_gene: TRBJ2-7
v_gene: TRBV4-3
d_gene: NA

CDR3nt: TGTGCCAGCAGTCCATTATATCCAGATACGCAGTATTTT
CDR3aa: CASSPLYPDTQYF
abundance: many
j_gene: TRBJ2-3
v_gene: TRBV7-2
d_gene: NA

CDR3nt: TGTGCCAGCCCTAGTTGGGGCGGCTACACCTTC
CDR3aa: CASPSWGGYTF
abundance: few
j_gene: TRBJ1-2
v_gene: TRBV12-3/TRBV12-4
d_gene: NA

CDR3nt: TGTGCCAGCACCAATGGGCAGGGTGAACACAATGAGCAGTTCTTC
CDR3aa: CASTNGQGEHNEQFF
abundance: few
j_gene: TRBJ2-1
v_gene: TRBV7-9
d_gene: NA

CDR3nt: TGCAGCGTCGCCATCGACAGGACGCCCTACAATGAGCAGTTCTTC
CDR3aa: CSVAIDRTPYNEQFF
abundance: many
j_gene: TRBJ2-1
v_gene: TRBV29-1
d_gene: NA

CDR3nt: TGTGCCAGCAGCTTAGGCAAGGGCGATCAGCCCCAGCATTTT
CDR3aa: CASSLGKGDQPQHF
abundance: NA
j_gene: TRBJ1-5
v_gene: TRBV7-2
d_gene: NA

CDR3nt: TGTGCCAGCAGCTTACGTGACCGGGACATAATCTTC
CDR3aa: CASSLRDRDIIF
abundance: NA
j_gene: TRBJ2-1
v_gene: TRBV7-3
d_gene: NA

CDR3nt: TGCGCCAGCAGCCAACTTGGGACGGACAAAGAGACCCAGTACTTC
CDR3aa: CASSQLGTDKETQYF
abundance: many
j_gene: TRBJ2-5
v_gene: TRBV4-3
d_gene: NA

CDR3nt: TGCAGTGCTAGGACAGGGTCTGTGCAGTACTTC
CDR3aa: CSARTGSVQYF
abundance: many
j_gene: TRBJ2-7
v_gene: TRBV20-1
d_gene: TRBD1

CDR3nt: TGCAGTGCTAGAGCTTTTTCTGGGGACAGGAAGGATGGCTACACCTTC
CDR3aa: CSARAFSGDRKDGYTF
abundance: many
j_gene: TRBJ1-2
v_gene: TRBV20-1
d_gene: TRBD1

CDR3nt: TGCAGTGCTAAACACCGCGATTTCAGCAATCAGCCCCAGCATTTT
CDR3aa: CSAKHRDFSNQPQHF
abundance: few
j_gene: TRBJ1-5
v_gene: TRBV20-1
d_gene: NA

CDR3nt: TGCAGTGCTTCCCCCTTATCCGACGGTGACAATGAGCAGTTCTTC
CDR3aa: CSASPLSDGDNEQFF
abundance: many
j_gene: TRBJ2-1
v_gene: TRBV20-1
d_gene: NA

CDR3nt: TGCAGTGCTCGAAATGAACGTAACACTGAAGCTTTCTTT
CDR3aa: CSARNERNTEAFF
abundance: few
j_gene: TRBJ1-1
v_gene: TRBV20-1
d_gene: NA

CDR3nt: TGTGCCAGCAGCGTAGATGGGAGGACTGTGCGTAGCGATACGCAGTATTTT
CDR3aa: CASSVDGRTVRSDTQYF
abundance: NA
j_gene: TRBJ2-3
v_gene: TRBV9
d_gene: NA

CDR3nt: TGTGCCAGCAGCCCACGGGAGGACGCCTACAATGAGCAGTTCTTC
CDR3aa: CASSPREDAYNEQFF
abundance: few
j_gene: TRBJ2-1
v_gene: TRBV12-3/TRBV12-4
d_gene: TRBD2

CDR3nt: TGTGCCAGCAGCTCCGGGACAGGGGCCGACGAGCAGTACTTC
CDR3aa: CASSSGTGADEQYF
abundance: few
j_gene: TRBJ2-7
v_gene: TRBV7-9
d_gene: TRBD1

CDR3nt: TGTGCCAGCTGTCCGACCGTAGCGGGGGTGTACAATGAGCAGTTCTTC
CDR3aa: CASCPTVAGVYNEQFF
abundance: NA
j_gene: TRBJ2-1
v_gene: TRBV7-2
d_gene: TRBD2

CDR3nt: TGTGCCAGCAGTTACAGACCTGGCTCTGGGGCCAACGTCCTGACTTTC
CDR3aa: CASSYRPGSGANVLTF
abundance: many
j_gene: TRBJ2-6
v_gene: TRBV6-5
d_gene: NA

CDR3nt: TGCAGCGTAGCAATCCCGGGACAGGGGAACACTGAAGCTTTCTTT
CDR3aa: CSVAIPGQGNTEAFF
abundance: many
j_gene: TRBJ1-1
v_gene: TRBV29-1
d_gene: TRBD1

CDR3nt: TGTGCCAGCAGTGACGGGGCGAGACTGATCTCCTACAATGAGCAGTTCTTC
CDR3aa: CASSDGARLISYNEQFF
abundance: NA
j_gene: TRBJ2-1
v_gene: TRBV25-1
d_gene: NA

CDR3nt: TGCGCCAGCAGCGGGACAGGCGTGAGCACTGAAGCTTTCTTT
CDR3aa: CASSGTGVSTEAFF
abundance: NA
j_gene: TRBJ1-1
v_gene: TRBV5-1
d_gene: TRBD1

CDR3nt: TGTGCCAGCAGCTGGCTGGGGGTGACAGATACGCAGTATTTT
CDR3aa: CASSWLGVTDTQYF
abundance: many
j_gene: TRBJ2-3
v_gene: TRBV7-2
d_gene: NA

CDR3nt: TGCAGTGCTAGACCTACAGCGAATGAAAAACTGTTTTTT
CDR3aa: CSARPTANEKLFF
abundance: many
j_gene: TRBJ1-4
v_gene: TRBV20-1
d_gene: NA

CDR3nt: TGTGCCAGCAGTTTAGCGGGGGCTCTCTACGAGCAGTACTTC
CDR3aa: CASSLAGALYEQYF
abundance: many
j_gene: TRBJ2-7
v_gene: TRBV12-3/TRBV12-4
d_gene: NA

CDR3nt: TGTGCCACCAGCAGCTGGGACGAGACCTACGAGCAGTACTTC
CDR3aa: CATSSWDETYEQYF
abundance: many
j_gene: TRBJ2-7
v_gene: TRBV15
d_gene: NA

CDR3nt: TGCGCCAGCGCCAGGGGGGGCAGCTCCTACAATGAGCAGTTCTTC
CDR3aa: CASARGGSSYNEQFF
abundance: NA
j_gene: TRBJ2-1
v_gene: TRBV5-1
d_gene: NA

CDR3nt: TGTGCCAGCGTCTGGGGGGATACGCAGTATTTT
CDR3aa: CASVWGDTQYF
abundance: many
j_gene: TRBJ2-3
v_gene: TRBV7-2
d_gene: NA

CDR3nt: TGTGCCAGCAGTTACGGGCCGAGCGGGGGGGCCACTGGGGCCAACGTCCTGACTTTC
CDR3aa: CASSYGPSGGATGANVLTF
abundance: once
j_gene: TRBJ2-6
v_gene: TRBV12-3/TRBV12-4
d_gene: TRBD2

CDR3nt: TGCAGTGCTAGAGATGAACGGACTAGCGGGGCGCTCTCCTACGAGCAGTACTTC
CDR3aa: CSARDERTSGALSYEQYF
abundance: many
j_gene: TRBJ2-7
v_gene: TRBV20-1
d_gene: TRBD2

CDR3nt: TGCAGTGCTACCCTAGGAAAAATTAGCACAGATACGCAGTATTTT
CDR3aa: CSATLGKISTDTQYF
abundance: many
j_gene: TRBJ2-3
v_gene: TRBV20-1
d_gene: NA

CDR3nt: TGTGCCAGCACCCGGAATCCAACAGGGAGTAGCACTGAAGCTTTCTTT
CDR3aa: CASTRNPTGSSTEAFF
abundance: few
j_gene: TRBJ1-1
v_gene: TRBV12-3/TRBV12-4
d_gene: NA

CDR3nt: TGCAGTGCTAGCGCCGGGTATAGCAATCAGCCCCAGCATTTT
CDR3aa: CSASAGYSNQPQHF
abundance: many
j_gene: TRBJ1-5
v_gene: TRBV20-1
d_gene: NA

CDR3nt: TGCGCCAGCAGCGATAGTACTAGCGGGGTATATGAAGAGACCCAGTACTTC
CDR3aa: CASSDSTSGVYEETQYF
abundance: few
j_gene: TRBJ2-5
v_gene: TRBV5-1
d_gene: TRBD2

CDR3nt: TGTGCCAGCAGCTCCGACAGGGGGATAGATACGCAGTATTTT
CDR3aa: CASSSDRGIDTQYF
abundance: NA
j_gene: TRBJ2-3
v_gene: TRBV7-9
d_gene: TRBD1

CDR3nt: TGTGCCAGCAGCGTAGCGGCAGGGCTGGGGTACGAGCAGTACTTC
CDR3aa: CASSVAAGLGYEQYF
abundance: NA
j_gene: TRBJ2-7
v_gene: TRBV9
d_gene: NA

CDR3nt: TGCAGCGTCGCCGAGACCTACAATGAGCAGTTCTTC
CDR3aa: CSVAETYNEQFF
abundance: few
j_gene: TRBJ2-1
v_gene: TRBV29-1
d_gene: NA

CDR3nt: TGCGCCAGCAGCTTGGCTGGGGTCCCGAACACTGAAGCTTTCTTT
CDR3aa: CASSLAGVPNTEAFF
abundance: few
j_gene: TRBJ1-1
v_gene: TRBV5-1
d_gene: NA

CDR3nt: TGTGCCAGCAGTGAATCACCGGGACATACCTACGAGCAGTACTTC
CDR3aa: CASSESPGHTYEQYF
abundance: few
j_gene: TRBJ2-7
v_gene: TRBV25-1
d_gene: NA

CDR3nt: TGTGCCAGCAGTTTGGGCCAGGGGGTAGGTACGCAGTATTTT
CDR3aa: CASSLGQGVGTQYF
abundance: many
j_gene: TRBJ2-3
v_gene: TRBV12-3/TRBV12-4
d_gene: TRBD1

CDR3nt: TGTGCCAGCAGGAGATACGTATCGTCCGGGACTAGCGGGGGGGGTACGGAGTTCTTC
CDR3aa: CASRRYVSSGTSGGGTEFF
abundance: NA
j_gene: TRBJ2-1
v_gene: TRBV11-2
d_gene: TRBD2

CDR3nt: TGTGCCAGCTCACCGAGTCTCGACAGGGGTAATGAAAAACTGTTTTTT
CDR3aa: CASSPSLDRGNEKLFF
abundance: few
j_gene: TRBJ1-4
v_gene: TRBV18
d_gene: TRBD1

CDR3nt: TGCGCCAGCAGCCACCGGGACGGGAATGAGCAGTTCTTC
CDR3aa: CASSHRDGNEQFF
abundance: NA
j_gene: TRBJ2-1
v_gene: TRBV4-1
d_gene: NA

CDR3nt: TGCAGTGCTAGTACACCGCACAATGAAAAACTGTTTTTT
CDR3aa: CSASTPHNEKLFF
abundance: NA
j_gene: TRBJ1-4
v_gene: TRBV20-1
d_gene: NA

CDR3nt: TGTGCCAGCTCCTCGGGGGCCGGTAATGAAAAACTGTTTTTT
CDR3aa: CASSSGAGNEKLFF
abundance: many
j_gene: TRBJ1-4
v_gene: TRBV12-3/TRBV12-4
d_gene: NA

CDR3nt: TGCAGTGCTAGAGATAACCGGCCAGCGGGGCTGCGGCGGGAGACCCAGTACTTC
CDR3aa: CSARDNRPAGLRRETQYF
abundance: many
j_gene: TRBJ2-5
v_gene: TRBV20-1
d_gene: TRBD2

CDR3nt: TGTGCCAGCAGTTTCTCCACAGTGGATCAGCCCCAGCATTTT
CDR3aa: CASSFSTVDQPQHF
abundance: NA
j_gene: TRBJ1-5
v_gene: TRBV12-3/TRBV12-4
d_gene: NA

CDR3nt: TGCAGCGTTGAACCAGCGTATTACAATGAGCAGTTCTTC
CDR3aa: CSVEPAYYNEQFF
abundance: many
j_gene: TRBJ2-1
v_gene: TRBV29-1
d_gene: NA